This TCR beta chain was sequenced for a study of OX40 agonist ivuxolimab in advanced cancers. Study-wide context: Ivuxolimab was an agonistic, fully human IgG2 monoclonal antibody directed against OX40 (CD134), a costimulatory receptor. Intravenous ivuxolimab was administered to patients every 2 weeks at six dose levels: 0.01, 0.1, 0.3, 1.5, 3 and 10 mg/kg. Of the approximately 53 patients in dose escalation, around 20 had hepatocellular carcinoma, some 15 had melanoma, 9 had renal cell carcinoma and 9 had head and neck cancer. The dose-escalation cohort was about 86% male with a mean age of approximately 60 years, ranging from about 23 to 85. Patients were allowed to have had prior anti-PD-1, anti-PD-L1 or anti-CTLA-4 therapy, and less than 45% of the dose-escalation patients had previously received checkpoint inhibitors. Three dose-escalation patients achieved partial responses, one with hepatocellular carcinoma and two with cutaneous melanoma. The point of sequencing TCRbeta in the periphery was to test whether ivuxolimab changed TCR sequence diversity and drove clonal T-cell expansion. The monotherapy dose-escalation portion (N ≈ 50 patients) of the phase I ivuxolimab trial is reported in the paper. Results and caveats for the whole study, not just this receptor: Partial responders in the 0.1-3.0 mg/kg groups had among the lowest normalized peripheral clonal expansion, especially among CD8+ T cells. After ivuxolimab, expanded clones were on average more numerous among CD8+ T cells than among CD4+ T cells. At doses from 0.1 to 3.0 mg/kg, clonal expansion was seen in both CD4+ and CD8+ blood T cells between baseline and week 6. The antigen specificity of the clonally expanded peripheral T cells was not determined. Low levels of normalized T-cell clonal expansion were also shown by some nonresponding patients.

Genomic DNA was isolated from the sorted cells so that the TCRbeta CDR3 region could be sequenced. The immunoSEQ Assay was used for sequencing of TCRbeta CDR3 regions. The clones in this table, taken by TCRdb from immuneACCESS, are in-frame only. Not every clone is retained; where verified, under half of the shortfall comes from an unresolved V gene, and the cause of the rest is unknown. Here the sample has over 55,000 clones; less than 95% occur a single time. Roughly 13% of the sample lies in the top ten. Concerning this clone itself: Its antigen is still unknown. No much larger clonotype is one base removed from it; base qualities were not supplied.

Patients with autoimmune disease history or receiving systemic immunosuppression were excluded from the trial. Peripheral blood for TCR sequencing was collected from all dose cohorts at baseline, on cycle 4 day 1, and on cycle 7 day 1. Samples were obtained from an open-label, multicenter, first-in-human phase I dose-escalation trial of ivuxolimab. Adults with locally advanced or metastatic melanoma, renal cell, hepatocellular, or head and neck squamous cell carcinoma were enrolled in the trial. Before TCR sequencing, CD4+ T cells and CD8+ T cells were sorted from peripheral blood as separate populations. The CDR3 starts with the cysteine, ends with the phenylalanine, and has 17 residues. Here the CDR3 DNA is all that survives: 51 bases in frame from base 1. CDR1 and CDR2 are drawn from the germline V gene (reference sequence): SGHNT, YYREEE. The germline ends are 18 bases apart after V is trimmed by 1 base and J by 4 bases.

This clonotype was obtained from an adult with an advanced solid tumor such as melanoma, head and neck, liver or kidney cancer. The chain uses TRBV5-4 and TRBJ2-1; perhaps TRBD1 is the D gene, with 6 bases matching. Sequencing used CD4+ or CD8+ T cells sorted from blood, obtained in a trial of the OX40 agonist ivuxolimab. The DNA sequence is given as TGTGCCAGCAGCTTGTCCATCAGGACAGTTCGATACAATGAGCAGTTCTTC. Protein translation: CASSLSIRTVRYNEQFF.